The T cell receptor (beta chain) under discussion was sequenced for a study of neurological immune-mediated disorders. Sample time point: longitudinal time-point 3. Healthy controls were blood bank volunteers in Maryland, USA. Stored at -80 C, 2 million PBMCs were the source of the unsorted libraries. This clonotype was counted many times. With 10-nucleotide random UMIs included, cDNA was synthesized by 5'RACE. In each sequencing run, over 170 million TCR-beta sequences were generated from 15-18 subjects. TCRdb used MiXCR to reprocess the 5' RACE reads, holding one entry per CDR3 protein. Among approximately 45,000 distinct CDR3 sequences listed, around an eighth were seen once. Sequencing was done on a sample of PBMCs. This clonotype originated in a man aged 30 to 45 in good health.

Here the CDR3 reads CAISGGEAYEQYF. The CDR3 coding sequence is TGTGCCATCAGTGGCGGGGAAGCCTACGAGCAGTACTTC. This rearrangement joins TRBV10-3 to TRBJ2-7, with D perhaps TRBD2 (6 bases). Between the trimmed V and J ends, which lost 4 bases and 2 bases, there was a span of 9 bases. In germline, CDR1 is ENHRY, CDR2 SYGVKD. This CDR3 is 13 amino acids long.